This T cell receptor beta chain was captured in a study of blood T cell repertoires in COVID-19. About the research overall: Donors in the United States, Italy and Spain gave samples during acute or convalescent COVID-19. PBMCs, B-cell-depleted T cells, or T cells provided the cDNA or gDNA that made up the material.

Per the study methods: By means of reference gene primer amplification, nucleated cell counts were estimated. Profiled with immunoSEQ multiplex PCR; TCRdb holds only in-frame clones, not every one. The D gene and trimming were derived from the DNA, and the V and J assignments and clone size from that table. This table holds about 190,000 clones, roughly 81% found once. The TCR originated in a woman in her 70s with active or convalescent COVID-19. Input material: peripheral blood.

The CDR3 DNA follows: TGTGCCAGCAGTTCCCGTAGCGGGCGATACAATGAGCAGTTCTTC. Its translation: CASSSRSGRYNEQFF. The chain couples TRBV6-5 to TRBJ2-1, with 7 bases that match TRBD2. Germline CDR1 is MNHEY and CDR2 is SVGAGI. Germline trimming cut 4 bases from V and 4 bases from J; bases unmatched to any gene: 7. The CDR3 runs to 15 residues.